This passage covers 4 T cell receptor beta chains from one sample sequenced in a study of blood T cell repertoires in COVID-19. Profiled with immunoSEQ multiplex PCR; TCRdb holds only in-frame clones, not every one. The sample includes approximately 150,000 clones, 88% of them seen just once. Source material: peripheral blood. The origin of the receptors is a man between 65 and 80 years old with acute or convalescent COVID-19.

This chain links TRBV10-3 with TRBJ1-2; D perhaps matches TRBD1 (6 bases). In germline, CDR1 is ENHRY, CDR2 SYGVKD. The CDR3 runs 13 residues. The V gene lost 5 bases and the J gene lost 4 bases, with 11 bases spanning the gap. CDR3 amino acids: CAISRQVGYGYTF. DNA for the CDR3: TGTGCCATCAGTCGACAGGTGGGCTATGGCTACACCTTC.

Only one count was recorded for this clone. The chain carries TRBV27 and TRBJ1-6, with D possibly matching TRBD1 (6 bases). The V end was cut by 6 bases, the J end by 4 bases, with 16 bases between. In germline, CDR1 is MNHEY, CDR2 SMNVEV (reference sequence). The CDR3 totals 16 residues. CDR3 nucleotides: TGTGCCAGCAGGTGGGGGCAGGATTCTTATAATTCACCCCTCCACTTT. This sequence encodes CASRWGQDSYNSPLHF.

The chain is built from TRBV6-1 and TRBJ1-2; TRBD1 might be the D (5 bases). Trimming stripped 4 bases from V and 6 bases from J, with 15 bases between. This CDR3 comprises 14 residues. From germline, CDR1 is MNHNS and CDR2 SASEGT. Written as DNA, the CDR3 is TGTGCCAGCAGTGCTGGGGCTAATGAACATGGCTACACCTTC. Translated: CASSAGANEHGYTF.

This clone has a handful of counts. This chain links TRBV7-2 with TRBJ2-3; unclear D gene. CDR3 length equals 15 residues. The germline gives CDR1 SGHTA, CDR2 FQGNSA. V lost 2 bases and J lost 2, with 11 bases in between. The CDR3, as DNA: TGTGCCAGCAGCTTATCTCCCCCTCCCACAGATACGCAGTATTTT. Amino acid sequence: CASSLSPPPTDTQYF.